The 22 T cell receptor beta chains reported below all come from one sample, sequenced in a study of blood T cells in healthy people across ages. Sample-barcoded 5' priming and a J-beta primer mix drove a second PCR of about 6 to 12 cycles. Each CDR3 protein is one row after TCRdb ran MiXCR on the 5' RACE reads. The sample has under 1,000,000 distinct CDR3 sequences; around half are singletons. Sequenced: blood. Receptors originate from an elderly man in good health.

The chain links TRBV4-2 to TRBJ2-3; 9 bases line up with TRBD2. Trimming cost V 4 bases and J 3 bases; bases outside gene matches: 5. Germline V gives CDR1 LGHNA, CDR2 YNFKEQ. CDR3 size: 15 residues. The CDR3 region is CASSRREGGTDTQYF. DNA of the CDR3: TGTGCCAGCAGCCGGCGGGAGGGCGGGACAGATACGCAGTATTTT.

This clonotype was recorded many times. The rearrangement uses TRBV20-1 and TRBJ2-7; 10 nucleotides agree with TRBD1. With 3 bases clipped from V and 5 bases from J, the junction kept 10 bases outside the gene matches. The germline CDR1 and CDR2 sequences are DFQATT and SNEGSKA (reference sequence). The CDR3 spans 15 residues. This chain's CDR3 is CSARDSGTGVDEQYF. In nucleotides, the CDR3 is TGCAGTGCTAGGGACTCCGGGACAGGGGTCGACGAGCAGTACTTC.

The gene calls are TRBV11-1 and TRBJ2-3; D is unclear. The germline V gene encodes CDR1 SGHAT and CDR2 FQDESV (reference sequence). The CDR3 sequence is 15 residues long. Trimming removed 0 bases from V and 2 bases from J, with 9 bases in between. The CDR3 is CASSLAARVTDTQYF. The CDR3 DNA reads TGTGCCAGCAGCTTAGCGGCCCGGGTCACAGATACGCAGTATTTT.

The chain links TRBV7-3 to TRBJ2-5; the D call may be TRBD1 or TRBD2 (6 bases each). Between the trimmed V and J ends, which lost 1 base and 9 bases, there was a span of 21 bases. The CDR3 spans 16 residues. Germline CDR1 SGHTA, CDR2 FQGTGA. The CDR3 sequence: CASSLMGAGSSFPQYF. Here the CDR3 DNA reads TGTGCCAGCAGCTTAATGGGGGCGGGGTCGTCTTTTCCCCAGTACTTC.

This chain joins TRBV20-1 and TRBJ2-3; TRBD2 matches at 9 bases. Germline values: CDR1 DFQATT, CDR2 SNEGSKA (reference sequence). V trimming: 5 bases; J trimming: 2 bases; junction bases outside the gene matches: 11. This CDR3 is built from 16 residues. The chain's CDR3 is CSAPRPLAGYTDTQYF. The DNA for the CDR3 is TGCAGTGCTCCTAGACCGCTAGCGGGGTACACAGATACGCAGTATTTT.

The V call is TRBV27, the J call TRBJ2-1, with 11 bases fitting TRBD2. Germline loops: CDR1 MNHEY, CDR2 SMNVEV (reference sequence). CDR3 size: 16 residues. Trimming took 8 bases from V and 3 from J; bases not matched to a gene: 9. CDR3 loop: CASGGTSGKIYNEQFF. Here the CDR3 DNA reads TGTGCCAGCGGGGGGACTAGCGGAAAAATCTACAATGAGCAGTTCTTC.

This clonotype occurred once. V and J are TRBV4-1 and TRBJ1-2; D possibly corresponds to TRBD1 (5 bases). Germline V CDR1 and CDR2: MGHRA, YSYEKL. The CDR3 covers 13 residues. Trimming shortened V by 1 base and J by 8 bases, and 11 bases separated the two germline ends. CDR3: CASSQGSGYGYTF. The CDR3 DNA reads as TGCGCCAGCAGCCAAGGTTCAGGGTACGGCTACACCTTC.

This clonotype turned up a few times. The chain recombines TRBV20-1 with TRBJ2-1; D remains unclear. V lost 2 bases, J lost 6 bases, and 8 bases lay in between. Germline CDR1 DFQATT, CDR2 SNEGSKA (reference sequence). This CDR3 spans 12 amino acids. The CDR3 loop is CSARLPFNEQFF. CDR3 nucleotides: TGCAGTGCTAGACTACCATTCAATGAGCAGTTCTTC.

The chain recombines TRBV7-9 with TRBJ2-7, with a tentative D call TRBD1 (6 bases). Trimming removed 5 bases at V and 9 bases at J, with 17 bases between. From germline, CDR1 is SEHNR and CDR2 FQNEAQ (reference sequence). The CDR3 runs to 13 residues. In DNA, the CDR3 is TGTGCCAGCAGCGCCGGGACAAGGTCTAGGCAGTACTTC. Its protein product is CASSAGTRSRQYF.

This rearrangement joins TRBV5-1 to TRBJ2-1, with 7 positions matching TRBD1. The germline CDR1 and CDR2 sequences are SGHRS and YFSETQ. CDR3 size: 15 residues. The V gene end was trimmed by 1 base and the J gene end by 0 bases; junction bases not matched to a gene: 1. The CDR3 bases are TGCGCCAGCAGCTTGTACAGGGGCTCCTACAATGAGCAGTTCTTC. It specifies CASSLYRGSYNEQFF.

The rearrangement joins TRBV5-4 to TRBJ2-2; D is possibly TRBD2 (6 bases). The CDR3 has 15 residues. V lost 4 bases to trimming and J lost 2 bases, with 12 bases between them. Germline V gives CDR1 SGHNT, CDR2 YYREEE (reference sequence). CDR3 loop: CASSPGTPNTGELFF. For the CDR3, the DNA is TGTGCCAGCAGCCCCGGGACTCCAAACACCGGGGAGCTGTTTTTT. Full variable domain (rest looked up from reference TRBV5-4 and TRBJ2-2): ETGVTQSPTHLIKTRGQQVTLRCSSQSGHNTVSWYQQALGQGPQFIFQYYREEENGRGNFPPRFSGLQFPNYSSELNVNALELDDSALYLCASSPGTPNTGELFFGEGSRLTVL.

Many counts were recorded for this clonotype. The chain carries TRBV4-2 and TRBJ2-3; 9 positions agree with TRBD2. Germline V gene data show CDR1 as LGHNA and CDR2 as YNFKEQ. Losses at the gene ends were 1 base for V and 5 bases for J; bases not matched to a gene: 19. The CDR3 contains 20 residues. CDR3 loop: CASSQVMSGGAGGQGDTQYF. CDR3 sequence (DNA): TGTGCCAGCAGCCAAGTCATGAGTGGCGGAGCGGGAGGCCAAGGAGATACGCAGTATTTT.

This chain links TRBV20-1 with TRBJ2-7; TRBD2 matches at 7 bases. Germline assignment: CDR1 DFQATT and CDR2 SNEGSKA (reference sequence). With 5 bases clipped from V and 5 bases from J, the junction kept 18 bases outside the gene matches. This CDR3 has 16 amino acids. The CDR3 region is CSASPPLARVYNEQYF. In DNA, the CDR3 is TGCAGTGCTTCCCCACCACTAGCGAGAGTGTACAACGAGCAGTACTTC.

This chain joins TRBV6-5 and TRBJ2-1; possibly TRBD2 for D (6 bases). The end of the DNA aligns better with TRBJ2-7, so the J call may be wrong. Germline lookup yields CDR1 MNHEY and CDR2 SVGAGI. The CDR3 is 16 residues long. The CDR3 nucleotides read TGTGCCAGCAGCCGTCTCGATGCGGGAACCTACAATGAGCAGTACTTC. It is translated as CASSRLDAGTYNEQYF.

V and J are TRBV12-3 or TRBV12-4 and TRBJ2-4; 11 nucleotides line up with TRBD2. The J call is doubtful: the DNA matches TRBJ2-5 better. The CDR3 totals 15 residues. This CDR3 is CASRISGGEFETQYF. The CDR3 bases are TGTGCCAGCAGGATTAGCGGGGGGGAATTTGAGACCCAGTACTTC.

This clonotype is a singleton in its sample. CDR3 amino acids: CASSQGTGVAFF. CDR3 sequence (DNA): TGCGCCAGCAGCCAAGGGACAGGGGTAGCTTTCTTT. J is TRBJ1-1 and V is TRBV4-3, with TRBD1 matching over 9 bases. This CDR3 is 12 amino acids long. Looked up from germline, CDR1 is LGHNA and CDR2 is YSLEER. Trimming cost V 1 base and J 10 bases; bases outside gene matches: 1.

This clonotype was counted only a few times. V gene TRBV29-1 combines with J gene TRBJ1-1, with 8 bases matching TRBD1. With 5 bases clipped from V and 2 bases from J, the junction kept 7 bases outside the gene matches. CDR3 length: 14 residues. Germline CDR1 reads SQVTM; CDR2 reads ANQGSEA. As DNA, the CDR3 is TGCAGCGTTCCGGGACAGGCGGAAAACACTGAAGCTTTCTTT. Its translation: CSVPGQAENTEAFF.

This clonotype has a handful of counts. V and J are TRBV28 and TRBJ2-7; D might be TRBD2 (6 bases). The V end lost 4 bases, the J end lost 4 bases, and 17 bases lay between the germline ends. This CDR3 is 15 amino acids long. Germline CDR1 reads MDHEN; CDR2 reads SYDVKM. CDR3 residues: CASSSHPGRLYEQYF. Written as DNA, the CDR3 is TGTGCCAGCAGTTCCCATCCGGGGAGGCTTTACGAGCAGTACTTC. The entire variable domain, with the rest obtained from reference TRBV28 and TRBJ2-7, is as follows: DVKVTQSSRYLVKRTGEKVFLECVQDMDHENMFWYRQDPGLGLRLIYFSYDVKMKEKGDIPEGYSVSREKKERFSLILESASTNQTSMYLCASSSHPGRLYEQYFGPGTRLTVT.

The chain is built from TRBV20-1 and TRBJ2-5, with 11 bases fitting TRBD1. CDR1 DFQATT and CDR2 SNEGSKA come from the germline V gene (reference sequence). The trim removed 6 bases at V and 5 bases at J, leaving 8 bases unmatched. This CDR3 is built from 14 residues. CDR3 nucleotide sequence: TGCAGTGCCCCAAGGACAGGGGGCCCTGAGACCCAGTACTTC. Amino acid sequence: CSAPRTGGPETQYF.

This clonotype appeared a few times. The chain recombines TRBV6-1 with TRBJ2-5; 8 nucleotides match TRBD2. Germline lookup yields CDR1 MNHNS and CDR2 SASEGT. The V and J ends lost 5 bases and 0 bases, in that order; junction bases with no gene match: 5. The CDR3 is made up of 15 amino acids. The CDR3 DNA reads as TGTGCCAGCAGTCGGGCACTAGCGGACCAAGAGACCCAGTACTTC. The encoded protein is CASSRALADQETQYF.

This clonotype showed up many times. The CDR3 region has the DNA TGTGCCAGCAGCTTAGTGGGGCTAGGAGAGACCCAGTACTTC. It translates to CASSLVGLGETQYF. The chain uses TRBV7-2 and TRBJ2-5; D is possibly TRBD1 (5 bases). This CDR3 comprises 14 residues. V was pared by 1 base and J by 4 bases, with 10 bases between. The germline CDR1 and CDR2 sequences are SGHTA and FQGNSA.

In this sample, this clonotype turned up a few times. This chain links TRBV20-1 with TRBJ1-1; no firm D call. The germline V gene encodes CDR1 DFQATT and CDR2 SNEGSKA (reference sequence). This CDR3 comprises 13 residues. Trimming took 4 bases from V and 3 from J, leaving 12 bases between them. The CDR3 reads CSANVGIHTEAFF. CDR3 nucleotide sequence: TGCAGTGCTAACGTAGGGATTCACACTGAAGCTTTCTTT.